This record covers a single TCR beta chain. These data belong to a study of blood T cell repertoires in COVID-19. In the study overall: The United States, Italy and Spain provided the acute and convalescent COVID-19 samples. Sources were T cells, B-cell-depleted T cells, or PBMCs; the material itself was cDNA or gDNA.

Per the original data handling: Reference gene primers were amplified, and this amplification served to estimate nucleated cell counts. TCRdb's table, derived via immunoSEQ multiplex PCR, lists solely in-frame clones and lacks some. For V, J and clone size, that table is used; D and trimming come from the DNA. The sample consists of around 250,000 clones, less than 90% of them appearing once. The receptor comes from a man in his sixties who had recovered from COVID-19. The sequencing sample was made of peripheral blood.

The chain's CDR3 is CASSLLGQDNEQFF. The CDR3 DNA follows: TGTGCCAGCAGCTTGTTGGGGCAAGACAATGAGCAGTTCTTC. The chain has TRBV5-6 and TRBJ2-1; D perhaps matches TRBD1 (5 bases). The V gene's germline CDR1 is SGHDT and CDR2 YYEEEE. The CDR3 length is 14 residues. The V end was cut by 1 base, the J end by 5 bases, with 10 bases between. The variable domain in full, with the rest retrieved from reference TRBV5-6 and TRBJ2-1, is DAGVTQSPTHLIKTRGQQVTLRCSPKSGHDTVSWYQQALGQGPQFIFQYYEEEERQRGNFPDRFSGHQFPNYSSELNVNALLLGDSALYLCASSLLGQDNEQFFGPGTRLTVL.